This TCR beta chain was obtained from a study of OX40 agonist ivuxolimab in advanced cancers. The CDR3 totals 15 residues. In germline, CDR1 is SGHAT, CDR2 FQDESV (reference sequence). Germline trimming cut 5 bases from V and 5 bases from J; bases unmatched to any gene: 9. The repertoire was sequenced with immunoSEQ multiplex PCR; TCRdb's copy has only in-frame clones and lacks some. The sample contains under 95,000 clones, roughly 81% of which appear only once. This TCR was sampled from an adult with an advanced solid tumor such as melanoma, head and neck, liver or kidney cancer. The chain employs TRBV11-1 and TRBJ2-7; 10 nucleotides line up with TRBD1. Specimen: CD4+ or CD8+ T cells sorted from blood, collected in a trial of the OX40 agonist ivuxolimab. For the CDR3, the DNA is TGTGCCAGCAGCCCAACCGGGACAGGGGTTCACGAGCAGTACTTC. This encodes CASSPTGTGVHEQYF.